This T cell receptor (beta chain) emerged from a study of blood T cell repertoires in COVID-19. Study details: Nucleic acid was either cDNA or gDNA, and it came from T cells, B-cell-depleted T cells, or PBMCs.

Germline CDR1 GTSNPN, CDR2 SVGIG (reference sequence). V was shortened by 0 bases and J by 6 bases, with 6 bases between the two germline ends. This CDR3 is 11 amino acids long. As originally analysed: Reference gene primer amplification yielded estimated nucleated cell counts. Sequencing used immunoSEQ multiplex PCR; TCRdb keeps in-frame clones, though not all of them. That table is the source of V, J and clone size, and D and trimming were worked out from the DNA. The sample records a few hundred thousand clones, approximately 80% being singletons. This receptor was obtained from a woman under 30 with acute or convalescent COVID-19. Sequenced input: peripheral blood. This chain connects TRBV30 to TRBJ2-7, with D unresolved. The CDR3 region has the DNA TGTGCCTGGAGTGTTGGGCTCGAGCAGTACTTC. Encoded protein: CAWSVGLEQYF.